This T cell receptor (beta chain) comes out of a study of cytomegalovirus exposure and HLA in healthy donors. Trimming removed 3 bases at V and 5 bases at J, with 19 bases between. This CDR3 has 15 residues. Germline values: CDR1 GTSNPN, CDR2 SVGIG (reference sequence). It was with 60 Vbeta and 13 Jbeta primers that the PCR ran. The table came from immunoSEQ multiplex PCR; TCRdb's copy has only in-frame clones and leaves some out. This sample has 95,000 to 150,000 clones, with about 62% found just once. Sequencing was carried out using PBMCs. The V and J genes are TRBV30 and TRBJ2-5; a possible D gene is TRBD2 (6 bases). The TCR originated in a woman aged 40 to 50 in good health and CMV-seropositive. CDR3 sequence (DNA): TGTGCCTGGAGCGATACGGGAGTCCGAAGGGAGACCCAGTACTTC. Its protein product is CAWSDTGVRRETQYF.